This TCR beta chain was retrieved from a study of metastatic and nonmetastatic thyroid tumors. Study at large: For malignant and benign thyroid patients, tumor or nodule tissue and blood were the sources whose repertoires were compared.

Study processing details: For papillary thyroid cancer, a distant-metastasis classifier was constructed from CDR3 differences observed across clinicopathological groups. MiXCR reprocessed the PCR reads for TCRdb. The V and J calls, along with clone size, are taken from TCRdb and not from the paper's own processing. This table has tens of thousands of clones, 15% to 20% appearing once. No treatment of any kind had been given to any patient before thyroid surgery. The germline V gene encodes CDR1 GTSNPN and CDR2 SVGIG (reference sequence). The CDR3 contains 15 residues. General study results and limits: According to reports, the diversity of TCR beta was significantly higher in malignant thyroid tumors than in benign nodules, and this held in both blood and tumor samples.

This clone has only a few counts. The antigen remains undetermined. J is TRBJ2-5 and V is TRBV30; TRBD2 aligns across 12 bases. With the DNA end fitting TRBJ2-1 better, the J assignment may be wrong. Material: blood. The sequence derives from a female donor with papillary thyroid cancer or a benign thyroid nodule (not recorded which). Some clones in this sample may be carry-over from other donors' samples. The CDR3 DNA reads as TGTGCCTACCAGGCCCTAGCGGGAGGGCCTGGTGAGCAGTTCTTC. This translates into CAYQALAGGPGEQFF.